Listed below are T cell receptor beta chains from one sample, sequenced in a study of T cells in Graves' hyperthyroidism and ophthalmopathy. TCRdb reprocessed the multiplex PCR reads with MiXCR, giving one entry per CDR3 protein. Of about 600,000 distinct CDR3 sequences listed, about 14% are singletons. The sequencing input was blood. These receptor sequences come from a young woman with Graves' ophthalmopathy. Both conserved end residues are part of each CDR3. Fields, in order: D gene, clone size, J gene, V gene, CDR3 DNA, CDR3 protein. D genes are given only for firm matches. Some rows mark clone size as missing; the rest say once, few, many or name a class of expanded clone.

. many TRBJ1-2 TRBV6-2/TRBV6-3 TGTGCCAGCAGTTACCCGGCGGAACGCACTACTAACTATGGCTACACCTTC CASSYPAERTTNYGYTF
. . TRBJ2-2 TRBV9 TGTGCCAGCAGCGTACCCCAAGACGGGGGCGACACCGGGGAGCTGTTTTTT CASSVPQDGGDTGELFF
. . TRBJ2-1 TRBV6-1 TGTGCCAGCTCCCCAACCCCTAGCGATGAGCAGTTCTTC CASSPTPSDEQFF
. many TRBJ2-3 TRBV11-3 TGTGCCAGCAGCCTGACTATCATGAGCACAGATACGCAGTATTTT CASSLTIMSTDTQYF
. few TRBJ1-6 TRBV11-3 TGTGCCAGCAGCGTGTCCCCAAGACTAGGGGAAGGCTCCTATAATTCACCCCTCCACTTT CASSVSPRLGEGSYNSPLHF
TRBD1 few TRBJ2-7 TRBV6-1 TGTGCCAGCAGTAAGGGGACAGACTATATTTGGGAGCAGTACTTC CASSKGTDYIWEQYF
TRBD2 once TRBJ2-7 TRBV15 TGTGCCACCAGCTCCCTCGGCGGGAGAAATTCCTACGAGCAGTACTTC CATSSLGGRNSYEQYF
TRBD2 many TRBJ2-1 TRBV7-8 TGTGCCAGCAGCTCCTTTACTTGCGGGAGATGGAATGAGCAGTTCTTC CASSSFTCGRWNEQFF
. many TRBJ1-2 TRBV7-2 TGTGCCAGCAGCCCGGCCCCGCAGAGGGGGGACGGCTACACCTTC CASSPAPQRGDGYTF
. . TRBJ1-2 TRBV12-5 TGTGCTAGTGGTTTGGTAACCTGGAGAGACACCTCCTTC CASGLVTWRDTSF
. many TRBJ1-1 TRBV3-1 TGTGCCAGCAGCCCCGGGACCTCCATTCCGTTCTATAACACTGAAGCTTTCTTT CASSPGTSIPFYNTEAFF
. . TRBJ2-2 TRBV10-3 TGTGCCATCAGTGACGGGGGCGCGAGGACCGGGGAGCTGTTTTTT CAISDGGARTGELFF
TRBD1 . TRBJ2-7 TRBV12-3/TRBV12-4 TGTGCCAGCAGTCCAAGAAGACAGGGCCCCTACGAGCAGTACTTC CASSPRRQGPYEQYF
. many TRBJ1-5 TRBV12-3/TRBV12-4 TGTGCCAGCAGTTTAAATAGGGGTGGCAATCAGCCCCAGCATTTT CASSLNRGGNQPQHF
. few TRBJ1-6 TRBV20-1 TGCAGTGCTAGAGAGGGGGGGTATGGGAATTCACCCCTCCACTTT CSAREGGYGNSPLHF
TRBD2 many TRBJ2-5 TRBV27 TGTGCCAGCAGTCACGGGACTAGCGGGAAAGAGACCCAGTACTTC CASSHGTSGKETQYF
. many TRBJ2-7 TRBV28 TGTGCCAGCAGGGGCCGACTGGCCTACGAGCAGTACTTC CASRGRLAYEQYF
. many TRBJ1-5 TRBV30 TGTGCCTGGGATGGAGGTTCTGCCAATCAGCCCCAGCATTTT CAWDGGSANQPQHF
. . TRBJ2-1 TRBV5-4 TGTGCCAGCGCTGACGGGACGACCTACAATGAGCAGTTCTTC CASADGTTYNEQFF
. few TRBJ2-1 TRBV7-9 TGTGCCAGCAGCCCCCCCAGGGGAGGGGGCTCCTACAATGAGCAGTTCTTC CASSPPRGGGSYNEQFF
TRBD1 many TRBJ1-5 TRBV28 TGTGCCGCGGAGGGGGCGGGCAATCAGCCCCAGCATTTT CAAEGAGNQPQHF
TRBD2 . TRBJ2-2 TRBV24-1 TGTGCCACCAGTGACAGTATACTAGCGGAAGCGAACACCGGGGAGCTGTTTTTT CATSDSILAEANTGELFF
. few TRBJ2-5 TRBV6-1 TGTGCCAGCAGCCTACACGGAGCCCGGGAGACCCAGTACTTC CASSLHGARETQYF
TRBD1 many TRBJ1-2 TRBV19 TGTGCCAGTAGTTTGGACAGGGGGAATGGCTACACCTTC CASSLDRGNGYTF
TRBD1 many TRBJ1-2 TRBV24-1 TGTGCCACCAGTGATTGGGGACAGGGCGCCCGCGGCTACACCTTC CATSDWGQGARGYTF
TRBD1 . TRBJ2-2 TRBV7-2 TGTGCCAGCAGCCAGTCCGGGACAGGTAGTGCCGAGGAGCTGTTTTTT CASSQSGTGSAEELFF
. . TRBJ1-5 TRBV2 TGTGCCAGTGATGTAGAAGGCAATCAGCCCCAGCATTTT CASDVEGNQPQHF
. many TRBJ2-7 TRBV5-1 TGCGCCAGCAGCTTGGCTCGGGGCAGAGCTCCCGAGCAGTACTTC CASSLARGRAPEQYF
TRBD2 many TRBJ2-3 TRBV2 TGTGCCAGTTGTTGGCTAGCGGGCACAGATACGCAGTATTTT CASCWLAGTDTQYF
TRBD1 many TRBJ1-4 TRBV27 TGTGCCAGCAGGAAGGACAGGGGGGGTGAAAAACTGTTTTTT CASRKDRGGEKLFF
TRBD2 . TRBJ2-1 TRBV13 TGTGCCAGCAGCTTTATCCTAGCGGAAAGTTACAATGAGCAGTTCTTC CASSFILAESYNEQFF
TRBD2 many TRBJ2-1 TRBV20-1 TGCAGTGCTAGAGATTGGACTAGCGGGTCCCACAATGAGCAGTTCTTC CSARDWTSGSHNEQFF
. few TRBJ2-7 TRBV30 TGTGCCTGGAGTGAAGTCAGAGCCTACGAGCAGTACTTC CAWSEVRAYEQYF
TRBD1 many TRBJ2-1 TRBV11-2 TGTGCCAGCAGCTTAGGACAGGGGGTCCACAATGAGCAGTTCTTC CASSLGQGVHNEQFF
. many TRBJ2-5 TRBV4-1 TGCGCCAGCAGCCCGAGCTACAGGCAAGAGACCCAGTACTTC CASSPSYRQETQYF
. many TRBJ2-7 TRBV11-2 TGTGCCAGCAGCTTAGAGGCTAGCGCCTACGAGCAGTACTTC CASSLEASAYEQYF
. . TRBJ2-2 TRBV11-2 TGTGCCAGCAGCTTATCCGGGGCTTGGACCGGGGAGCTGTTTTTT CASSLSGAWTGELFF
. few TRBJ1-5 TRBV28 TGTGCCAGCAGTTTTGTTGTGTATCAGCCCCAGCATTTT CASSFVVYQPQHF
. many TRBJ1-2 TRBV20-1 TGCAGTGCTAGAGAGTTTGAAGGGATAGGAGGCTACACCTTC CSAREFEGIGGYTF
TRBD1 . TRBJ1-2 TRBV12-3/TRBV12-4 TGTGCCAGCAGTGGTAGGGGGACAGGGGGTCGCTACACCTTC CASSGRGTGGRYTF
. . TRBJ2-7 TRBV4-2 TGTGCCAGCAGCCAAGAGGGTTTTGGCGGGGCCTACGAGCAGTACTTC CASSQEGFGGAYEQYF
TRBD2 many TRBJ2-3 TRBV2 TGTGCCAGCAGACGACTAGCGGGACTGAGCACAGATACGCAGTATTTT CASRRLAGLSTDTQYF
TRBD2 few TRBJ2-7 TRBV4-1 TGCGCCAGCAGCCGCCCGACTAGCGGGAAGGAGCAGTACTTC CASSRPTSGKEQYF
. many TRBJ2-1 TRBV12-3/TRBV12-4 TGTGCCAGCAGCTACGCCGGGAGTCGGGTTTTCAATGAGCAGTTCTTC CASSYAGSRVFNEQFF
. many TRBJ2-7 TRBV12-3/TRBV12-4 TGTGCCAGCAGTTTAGGACAGAGGGACGAGCAGTACTTC CASSLGQRDEQYF
. few TRBJ2-5 TRBV20-1 TGCAGTGCCACCGACATTCTGGACGAGACCCAGTACTTC CSATDILDETQYF
. few TRBJ1-5 TRBV24-1 TGTGCCACCAGCCCCCATTCCTTCAATCAGCCCCAGCATTTT CATSPHSFNQPQHF
. . TRBJ1-3 TRBV10-3 TGTGCCATCAGTGAGCTGGGTTTATCTGCTGGAAACACCATATATTTT CAISELGLSAGNTIYF
. many TRBJ2-1 TRBV27 TGTGCCAGCAGTCCACTCGGGGGCCGTGGACAGTTCTTC CASSPLGGRGQFF
TRBD1 many TRBJ1-4 TRBV3-1 TGTGCCAGCAGCCAAGATAAGGGGGACAGAAGAGAAAAACTGTTTTTT CASSQDKGDRREKLFF